This TCR beta chain is drawn from a study of naive and memory T cell subsets (dated by TCRdb to the late 2010s). Background for the entire study: The figure summarizing the skin biopsy and whole blood samples listed about ten blood donors, 7 tuberculin skin test biopsies and 3 saline control biopsies. PCR2 was typically a SYBR Green qPCR stopped at a set threshold; low-input samples could instead use end-point PCR (approximately 6 cycles). What the work shows at the level of the full study, not this receptor alone: The RNA-based method was acknowledged to be potentially sensitive to changes in TCR transcripts with T cell activation and differentiation.

This clonotype was seen ten or more times. Its specific antigen is unknown. Base quality data are lacking; no much larger clone is found one base away. From the cysteine through the phenylalanine, the CDR3 covers 14 amino acids. Only CDR3 DNA remains: 42 bases, in frame from the first base. V lost 5 bases and J lost 3 bases, and the count of bases not matched to a germline gene is 6. CDR1 and CDR2 are read off the germline V gene as SGHTA and FQGNSA. Using 3' ligation of a UMI-containing oligonucleotide to TCR cDNA, the study laid out a robust and sensitive protocol to amplify, sequence and analyze TCRs. For whole blood analysis, approximately 2.5 ml of peripheral blood was collected from healthy adult volunteers into Tempus tubes, and RNA was extracted following the manufacturer's instructions. Total RNA, without cell sorting, was DNase treated with RQ1 DNase before reverse transcription, targeting roughly 1 to 1,100 ng input. Libraries were prepared from skin biopsies and whole blood so that pipeline robustness could be tested in samples in which T cells form a minority population.

The protocol used for the library was 5' RACE. The ligated cDNA was amplified in four rounds of PCR with nested alpha and beta constant region primers together with the SP2 primer. For the blood and skin samples, reverse transcription of TCR RNA was done with SuperScript IV along with alpha and beta constant region primers. Using T4 RNA ligase 1, an oligonucleotide carrying both the Illumina SP2 primer and a UMI was ligated onto the 3' end of the cDNA. To prevent hairpin formation, the 12-nucleotide UMI was made up of two random hexamers with an eight-base spacer between them. From the second PCR onward, TCR alpha and beta chain libraries were processed separately and dual indexed for multiplexing. After pooling, the indexed libraries were analyzed by capillary electrophoresis and sequenced on either an Illumina MiSeq or NextSeq. Libraries were spiked with PhiX DNA at roughly 5-7.5% so that base diversity was increased and cluster recognition was improved. As for how the authors treated the data: Demultiplexor pulled UMIs out of read 2, joined the UMIs with the TCR sequence from read 1, and separated reads according to sample indices. V and J genes and V-J junctions were identified by Decombinator, which gave every TCR a five-part identifier that included V and J deletions. Collapsinator relied on UMIs to correct both sequencing errors and PCR amplification heterogeneity, producing a UMI-based abundance for each TCR. CDR3Translator turned identifiers into nucleotide sequence, translated the nucleotide sequence into amino acids, and pulled out CDR3 regions based on terminal motifs. After normalization to the amount of input RNA, the error-corrected alpha and beta TCR counts from blood and from skin were compared. Through fastp at Q25 and MiXCR, TCRdb rebuilt clones from the public reads, retaining in-frame beta chains. Each entry is one CDR3 protein sequence, shown with its most common DNA and genes. The V and J calls were determined by TCRdb, not by the authors. This sample lists 50,000 to 60,000 distinct CDR3 sequences; about 7.1% were detected once. The ten top clones hold just over 9.5% of the sample.

This receptor was obtained from a female donor in good health. The V and J segments used are TRBV7-2 and TRBJ1-1, and 7 bases in between align with TRBD1. The nucleotide sequence reads TGTGCCAGCAGCCCACAGGGGCGGCACACTGAAGCTTTCTTT. This is translated as CASSPQGRHTEAFF.